These 27 T cell receptor beta chains share one sample of origin, sequenced in a study of blood T cell repertoires in COVID-19. Sequencing used immunoSEQ multiplex PCR; TCRdb keeps in-frame clones, though not all of them. The top ten hold about 4.6% of the sample, which has just over 150,000 clones, roughly 90% seen once. The source material was peripheral blood. These receptors were taken from a man aged 25-45 years with COVID-19, enrolled during active disease.

This chain uses TRBV18 with TRBJ1-6; a weak D match, TRBD1 (6 bases). The CDR3 is 15 residues long. Looked up from germline, CDR1 is KGHSH and CDR2 is LQKENI. The ends were cut back, 6 bases at V and 10 bases at J, with 19 bases in the middle. CDR3: CASSPTEQGRSPLHF. DNA for the CDR3: TGTGCCAGCTCGCCTACAGAACAGGGCAGGTCACCCCTCCACTTT.

CDR3 sequence (DNA): TGTGCCAGCAGCGCCAACTATGAGCAGTTCTTC. Residues: CASSANYEQFF. The J gene is TRBJ2-1, the V gene TRBV9, with D hard to call. Germline V gene sequence: CDR1 SGDLS, CDR2 YYNGEE. The CDR3 length is 11 residues. V was pared by 3 bases and J by 8 bases, with 6 bases between.

The chain combines TRBV2 with TRBJ1-1; maybe TRBD1 (5 bases). Trimming removed 5 bases from V and 1 base from J, with 11 bases in between. The CDR3 is 14 amino acids. Germline V gene lookup returns CDR1 SNHLY and CDR2 FYNNEI. The CDR3 reads CASSSTAKNTEAFF. Written as DNA, the CDR3 is TGTGCCAGCAGTTCGACAGCTAAGAACACTGAAGCTTTCTTT.

This chain connects TRBV19 to TRBJ1-2, with a tentative D call TRBD1 (6 bases). Germline assignment: CDR1 LNHDA and CDR2 SQIVND (reference sequence). The CDR3 has 15 amino acids. Between the trimmed V and J ends, which lost 2 bases and 4 bases, there was a span of 14 bases. The chain's CDR3 is CASSIYGDIVYGYTF. CDR3 DNA sequence: TGTGCCAGTAGTATATACGGGGACATTGTCTATGGCTACACCTTC.

This chain uses TRBV19 with TRBJ2-1, with 7 bases fitting TRBD2. The CDR3 sequence is 14 residues long. CDR1 and CDR2 from the germline V gene are LNHDA and SQIVND (reference sequence). J gave up 6 bases and V 8 bases, and 10 bases lay outside the gene matches. The CDR3: CASAGVGGTNEQFF. In nucleotides, the CDR3 is TGTGCCAGTGCCGGAGTGGGGGGGACCAATGAGCAGTTCTTC.

The rearrangement uses TRBV11-3 and TRBJ2-1; TRBD2 matches at 15 bases. The CDR3 covers 20 residues. Germline CDR1 and CDR2: SGHNT and YENEEA. Germline trimming cut 5 bases from V and 0 bases from J; bases unmatched to any gene: 11. The CDR3 sequence is CASSRGVGLAGGSSYNEQFF. The CDR3 DNA reads as TGTGCCAGCAGCCGAGGGGTGGGACTAGCGGGAGGAAGCTCCTACAATGAGCAGTTCTTC.

The rearrangement links TRBV5-6 to TRBJ1-5, with a tentative D call TRBD1 (6 bases). The CDR3 is made up of 14 amino acids. Trimming removed 0 bases from V and 9 bases from J, with 13 bases in between. In germline, CDR1 is SGHDT, CDR2 YYEEEE. In nucleotides, the CDR3 is TGTGCCAGCAGCTTGGAAGGGGGGGCGAGGCCCCAGCATTTT. It is translated as CASSLEGGARPQHF. Combining the CDR3 with reference TRBV5-6 and TRBJ1-5 gives the whole variable domain DAGVTQSPTHLIKTRGQQVTLRCSPKSGHDTVSWYQQALGQGPQFIFQYYEEEERQRGNFPDRFSGHQFPNYSSELNVNALLLGDSALYLCASSLEGGARPQHFGDGTRLSIL.

CDR3 amino acids: CASTIDRGGELFF. For the CDR3, the DNA is TGTGCCAGCACCATAGACAGGGGGGGGGAGCTGTTTTTT. The chain couples TRBV27 to TRBJ2-2; TRBD1 matches at 9 bases. Germline V CDR1 and CDR2: MNHEY, SMNVEV (reference sequence). The CDR3 covers 13 residues. J was trimmed by 8 bases and V by 7 bases; bases with no gene match: 5.

The chain uses TRBV28 and TRBJ1-5, with a tentative D call TRBD1 (5 bases). This CDR3 is built from 13 residues. The germline V gene encodes CDR1 MDHEN and CDR2 SYDVKM. The V end was cut by 10 bases, the J end by 6 bases, with 16 bases between. DNA of the CDR3: TGTGCCACCAATACCCAGGGAACTCAGCCCCAGCATTTT. Translation: CATNTQGTQPQHF.

The J gene is TRBJ1-5, the V gene TRBV15; no reliable D call. V lost 5 bases, J lost 4 bases, and 6 bases lay in between. Germline assignment: CDR1 LNHNV and CDR2 YYDKDF (reference sequence). The CDR3 consists of 12 residues. Here the CDR3 reads CATSLRNQPQHF. The CDR3 DNA reads as TGTGCCACCAGCCTCAGGAATCAGCCCCAGCATTTT. Full variable domain (outside the CDR3, taken from reference TRBV15 and TRBJ1-5): DAMVIQNPRYQVTQFGKPVTLSCSQTLNHNVMYWYQQKSSQAPKLLFHYYDKDFNNEADTPDNFQSRRPNTSFCFLDIRSPGLGDTAMYLCATSLRNQPQHFGDGTRLSIL.

This clone was seen a single time. This chain's CDR3 is CASSRTTGAREQFF. The CDR3 region has the DNA TGCGCCAGCAGCAGAACAACAGGGGCCCGGGAGCAGTTCTTC. The chain combines TRBV5-1 with TRBJ2-1, with 7 bases aligning to TRBD1. The CDR3 runs to 14 residues. Germline V gene data show CDR1 as SGHRS and CDR2 as YFSETQ. V gave up 4 bases and J gave up 10 bases; unmatched junction bases: 11.

The V call is TRBV7-9, the J call TRBJ1-5, with D hard to call. Trimming pared 1 base from V and 1 base from J, leaving 14 bases between. Germline lookup yields CDR1 SEHNR and CDR2 FQNEAQ (reference sequence). There are 17 residues in the CDR3. CDR3 sequence reads: CASSLVLAGGSNQPQHF. The CDR3 DNA reads as TGTGCCAGCAGCTTAGTATTGGCAGGAGGCAGCAATCAGCCCCAGCATTTT.

The genes are TRBV19 and TRBJ1-5; 8 positions agree with TRBD1. From germline, CDR1 is LNHDA and CDR2 SQIVND (reference sequence). This CDR3 comprises 16 residues. The V and J ends lost 0 bases and 7 bases, in that order; junction bases with no gene match: 8. The CDR3 sequence: CASSIDGGRGLQPQHF. The CDR3 DNA sequence: TGTGCCAGTAGTATAGATGGGGGCAGGGGGCTCCAGCCCCAGCATTTT.

The chain uses TRBV5-1 and TRBJ2-3; D possibly corresponds to TRBD2 (6 bases). The V gene lost 4 bases and the J gene lost 1 base, with 19 bases spanning the gap. The CDR3 is 17 amino acids. CDR1 and CDR2 (germline): SGHRS, YFSETQ. The CDR3 sequence is CASSRPGDGGGTDTQYF. For the CDR3, the DNA is TGCGCCAGCAGCCGGCCGGGGGACGGGGGTGGCACAGATACGCAGTATTTT.

With respect to this clone: The junction differs from germline at one of its ends, possibly a read error. At the DNA level, this CDR3 is encoded by other sequences in the same sample as well. The J gene is TRBJ1-1, the V gene TRBV6-5, with D unclear. In germline, CDR1 is MNHEY, CDR2 SVGAGI. CDR3 length equals 14 residues. CDR3 region: CASSYSRGNTEAFF. CDR3 coding DNA: TGTGCCAGCAGTTACTCGCGAGGAAACACCGAAGCTTTCTTT.

The chain joins TRBV27 to TRBJ1-1; 11 nucleotides line up with TRBD1. This CDR3 spans 15 amino acids. Trimming at V came to 5 bases and at J to 9 bases, leaving 11 bases not matched to a gene. Germline V gene sequence: CDR1 MNHEY, CDR2 SMNVEV (reference sequence). CDR3: CASSVDRGRVGKAFF. CDR3 nucleotide sequence: TGTGCCAGCAGTGTGGACAGGGGGCGCGTGGGTAAAGCTTTCTTT.

The chain combines TRBV7-2 with TRBJ2-5, with D possibly being TRBD2 (7 bases). Germline V gene lookup returns CDR1 SGHTA and CDR2 FQGNSA. The germline V and J ends were trimmed by 5 bases and 2 bases, with 21 bases remaining between them. The CDR3 loop spans 17 amino acids. The CDR3 sequence is CASSQTRLGGRQETQYF. CDR3 in DNA: TGTGCCAGCAGCCAAACGAGGTTGGGGGGGCGTCAAGAGACCCAGTACTTC.

The V and J genes are TRBV6-5 and TRBJ1-2; D may be TRBD1 (6 bases). Deletions cut 4 bases from V and 0 bases from J, with 15 bases between. The germline V gene has CDR1 MNHEY and CDR2 SVGAGI. The length of the CDR3 is 16 residues. The CDR3: CASSSLGTTANYGYTF. CDR3 bases: TGTGCCAGCAGTTCCCTGGGGACAACAGCTAACTATGGCTACACCTTC.

The chain recombines TRBV6-5 with TRBJ1-4; 10 bases line up with TRBD1. The CDR3 is 15 amino acids. From germline, CDR1 is MNHEY and CDR2 SVGAGI. The junction had 8 bases not matched to a gene; V was cut back by 6 bases and J by 7 bases. This CDR3 reads CASSRQGQGTEKLFF. CDR3 bases: TGTGCCAGCAGCCGACAGGGACAGGGGACTGAAAAACTGTTTTTT.

The rearrangement uses TRBV6-5 and TRBJ1-5; 8 bases match TRBD1. This CDR3 is built from 14 residues. V shed 2 bases and J 6 bases; nucleotides not matched to a gene: 3. Germline-derived CDR1 and CDR2 are MNHEY and SVGAGI. The CDR3 is CASSYRTGIQPQHF. CDR3 nucleotide sequence: TGTGCCAGCAGTTACAGGACAGGGATTCAGCCCCAGCATTTT.

The V gene is TRBV5-1, the J gene TRBJ1-1; TRBD1 matches 7 bases. The CDR3 runs to 14 residues. With V trimmed by 7 bases and J by 1 base, 7 bases remained unmatched. Germline CDR1 reads SGHRS; CDR2 reads YFSETQ. This CDR3 reads CASSAGGSNTEAFF. CDR3 nucleotides: TGCGCCAGCTCGGCAGGGGGGTCGAACACTGAAGCTTTCTTT.

This chain uses TRBV5-6 with TRBJ1-6; D unclear. Germline-derived CDR1 and CDR2 are SGHDT and YYEEEE. The CDR3 runs to 16 residues. Deletions cut 2 bases from V and 10 bases from J, with 19 bases between. CDR3: CASSFSRWQVQSPLHF. The CDR3 DNA sequence: TGTGCCAGCAGCTTTTCTCGGTGGCAGGTACAATCACCCCTCCACTTT.

The V call is TRBV6-5, the J call TRBJ1-1, with D possibly being TRBD1 (6 bases). Trimming removed 6 bases from V and 1 base from J, with 9 bases in between. This CDR3 is 13 amino acids long. CDR1 and CDR2 from the germline V gene are MNHEY and SVGAGI. CDR3 DNA sequence: TGTGCCAGCAGGGACAGAACGAACACTGAAGCTTTCTTT. It translates to CASRDRTNTEAFF.

This clone was seen a single time. The DNA of the CDR3 is TGTGCCAGCAGAAGGACAGGGTTGTCGACTGAAGCTTTCTTT. Translation gives CASRRTGLSTEAFF. The chain couples TRBV7-3 to TRBJ1-1; TRBD1 aligns across 8 bases. The CDR3 has 14 amino acids. V dropped 6 bases and J dropped 5; count of bases not matched to a gene: 8. CDR1 and CDR2 from the germline V gene are SGHTA and FQGTGA.

The chain recombines TRBV28 with TRBJ2-7; 7 bases fit TRBD2. The CDR3 spans 12 residues. J was trimmed by 3 bases and V by 6 bases; bases with no gene match: 2. CDR1 and CDR2 (germline): MDHEN, SYDVKM. For the CDR3, the DNA is TGTGCCAGCAGCAGCGGGATCTACGAGCAGTACTTC. It yields the protein CASSSGIYEQYF.

The J gene is TRBJ2-7, the V gene TRBV4-3; 9 nucleotides agree with TRBD2. CDR3 size: 14 residues. The V and J ends lost 4 bases and 5 bases, in that order; junction bases with no gene match: 6. CDR1 and CDR2 from the germline V gene are LGHNA and YSLEER. The CDR3: CASSLAGEADEQYF. The CDR3 DNA is TGCGCCAGCAGCCTAGCGGGAGAAGCGGACGAGCAGTACTTC.

The chain combines TRBV4-3 with TRBJ2-7; 8 nucleotides line up with TRBD2. After removal of 1 base from V and 2 bases from J, the junction contained 7 bases not matched to a gene. From germline, CDR1 is LGHNA and CDR2 YSLEER. The length of the CDR3 is 16 residues. DNA of the CDR3: TGCGCCAGCAGCCAAGTCTCCGCGGGAGGCCCCTACGAGCAGTACTTC. It is translated as CASSQVSAGGPYEQYF.